These T cell receptor beta chains were read from a single sample in a study of T cells in Graves' hyperthyroidism and ophthalmopathy. TCRdb redid the calling of the multiplex PCR reads with MiXCR, one entry per CDR3 protein. The table includes roughly 300,000 distinct CDR3 sequences, 21% detected once. Specimen: blood. The receptors come from a woman in her forties or fifties with Graves' hyperthyroidism. Both conserved end residues are part of each CDR3. The order of the fields is D gene, J gene, clone size, V gene, CDR3 protein, CDR3 DNA. D genes are given only for firm matches. Size is omitted from some rows. Given values are once, few, many or a class for expanded clones.

D gene: NA; J gene: TRBJ1-2; clone size: many; V gene: TRBV6-2/TRBV6-3; CDR3 protein: CASSYPRTGITTYGYTF; CDR3 DNA: TGTGCCAGCAGTTACCCGAGAACAGGGATCACCACGTATGGCTACACCTTC
D gene: NA; J gene: TRBJ2-7; clone size: many; V gene: TRBV12-3/TRBV12-4; CDR3 protein: CASSPPWAVSSYEQYF; CDR3 DNA: TGTGCCAGCAGTCCTCCGTGGGCAGTTAGCTCCTACGAGCAGTACTTC
D gene: TRBD1; J gene: TRBJ1-2; clone size: NA; V gene: TRBV10-3; CDR3 protein: CAIRPGQGAEGYTF; CDR3 DNA: TGTGCCATCAGACCGGGACAGGGGGCGGAAGGCTACACCTTC
D gene: TRBD2; J gene: TRBJ2-5; clone size: many; V gene: TRBV28; CDR3 protein: CASSLRDLGRTSGRGRTQYF; CDR3 DNA: TGTGCCAGCAGTTTACGGGACCTAGGGCGAACTAGCGGGAGAGGGAGGACCCAGTACTTC
D gene: TRBD2; J gene: TRBJ2-1; clone size: many; V gene: TRBV5-6; CDR3 protein: CASKGLGNEQFF; CDR3 DNA: TGTGCCAGCAAGGGACTAGGGAATGAGCAGTTCTTC
D gene: TRBD1; J gene: TRBJ1-2; clone size: NA; V gene: TRBV12-3/TRBV12-4; CDR3 protein: CASRTGGYYGYTF; CDR3 DNA: TGTGCCAGCAGAACAGGGGGCTACTATGGCTACACCTTC
D gene: NA; J gene: TRBJ2-7; clone size: many; V gene: TRBV30; CDR3 protein: CASTARNYEQYF; CDR3 DNA: TGTGCTTCCACCGCTAGAAATTACGAGCAGTACTTC
D gene: TRBD2; J gene: TRBJ2-3; clone size: many; V gene: TRBV27; CDR3 protein: CASGGGRDTQYF; CDR3 DNA: TGTGCCAGCGGGGGGGGGAGAGATACGCAGTATTTT
D gene: NA; J gene: TRBJ1-1; clone size: many; V gene: TRBV7-9; CDR3 protein: CASSLEQGRAFF; CDR3 DNA: TGTGCCAGCAGCTTAGAACAGGGTCGAGCTTTCTTT
D gene: NA; J gene: TRBJ1-1; clone size: many; V gene: TRBV18; CDR3 protein: CASSPGPRQNTEAFF; CDR3 DNA: TGTGCCAGCTCACCAGGCCCCCGCCAGAACACTGAAGCTTTCTTT
D gene: TRBD1; J gene: TRBJ1-2; clone size: NA; V gene: TRBV7-8; CDR3 protein: CASSLNRGQKRWRGYTF; CDR3 DNA: TGTGCCAGCAGCTTGAACAGGGGCCAAAAAAGGTGGAGGGGCTACACCTTC
D gene: NA; J gene: TRBJ2-5; clone size: many; V gene: TRBV12-3/TRBV12-4; CDR3 protein: CASTLWRRGETQYF; CDR3 DNA: TGTGCCAGCACCCTCTGGCGGAGGGGAGAGACCCAGTACTTC
D gene: TRBD1; J gene: TRBJ2-3; clone size: NA; V gene: TRBV5-1; CDR3 protein: CASSLVGGWTDTQYF; CDR3 DNA: TGCGCCAGCAGCTTGGTAGGGGGCTGGACAGATACGCAGTATTTT
D gene: NA; J gene: TRBJ2-1; clone size: NA; V gene: TRBV20-1; CDR3 protein: CSARPRGAGVYNEQFF; CDR3 DNA: TGCAGTGCTAGGCCTAGGGGAGCGGGTGTGTACAATGAGCAGTTCTTC
D gene: NA; J gene: TRBJ2-5; clone size: NA; V gene: TRBV7-8; CDR3 protein: CASTPGQRETQYF; CDR3 DNA: TGTGCCAGCACCCCCGGACAGAGAGAGACCCAGTACTTC
D gene: NA; J gene: TRBJ1-1; clone size: many; V gene: TRBV25-1; CDR3 protein: CASSAYLGTSEAFF; CDR3 DNA: TGTGCCAGCAGTGCTTACTTAGGGACATCTGAAGCTTTCTTT
D gene: NA; J gene: TRBJ1-4; clone size: NA; V gene: TRBV2; CDR3 protein: CASSDLANEKLFF; CDR3 DNA: TGTGCCAGCAGTGACCTCGCTAATGAAAAACTGTTTTTT
D gene: TRBD1; J gene: TRBJ1-1; clone size: NA; V gene: TRBV20-1; CDR3 protein: CSARAPVQGYTEAFF; CDR3 DNA: TGCAGTGCTCGGGCCCCCGTACAGGGGTACACTGAAGCTTTCTTT
D gene: NA; J gene: TRBJ1-4; clone size: NA; V gene: TRBV20-1; CDR3 protein: CSARDGAAKKLFF; CDR3 DNA: TGCAGTGCTAGAGATGGGGCAGCGAAAAAACTGTTTTTT
D gene: NA; J gene: TRBJ2-7; clone size: many; V gene: TRBV28; CDR3 protein: CASRRKTRFLREQYF; CDR3 DNA: TGTGCCAGCAGACGAAAGACAAGATTCCTACGCGAGCAGTACTTC